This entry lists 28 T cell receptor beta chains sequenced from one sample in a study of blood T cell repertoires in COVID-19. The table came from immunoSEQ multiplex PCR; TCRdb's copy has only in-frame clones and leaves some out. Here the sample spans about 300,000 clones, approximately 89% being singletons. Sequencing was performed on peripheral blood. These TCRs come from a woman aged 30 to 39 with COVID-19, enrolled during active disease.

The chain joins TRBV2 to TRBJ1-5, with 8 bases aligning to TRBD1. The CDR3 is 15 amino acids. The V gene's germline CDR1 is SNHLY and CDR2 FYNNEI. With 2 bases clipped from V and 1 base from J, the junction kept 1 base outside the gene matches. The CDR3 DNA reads TGTGCCAGCAGTGAAAGGACAGGGAGCAATCAGCCCCAGCATTTT. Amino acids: CASSERTGSNQPQHF.

CDR3 nucleotides: TGTGCCAGCAGTTCTATAGGACAGGGAGGAAATCAGCCCCAGCATTTT. This translates into CASSSIGQGGNQPQHF. V usage is TRBV28 and J usage is TRBJ1-5; TRBD1 aligns across 8 bases. From germline, CDR1 is MDHEN and CDR2 SYDVKM. CDR3 length: 16 residues. The trim removed 4 bases at V and 4 bases at J, leaving 9 bases unmatched.

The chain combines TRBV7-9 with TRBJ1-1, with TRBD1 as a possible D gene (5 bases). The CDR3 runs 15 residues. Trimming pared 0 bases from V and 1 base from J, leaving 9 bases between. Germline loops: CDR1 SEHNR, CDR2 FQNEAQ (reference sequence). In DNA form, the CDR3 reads TGTGCCAGCAGCTTAGCAGCAGGGCGGAACACTGAAGCTTTCTTT. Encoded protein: CASSLAAGRNTEAFF.

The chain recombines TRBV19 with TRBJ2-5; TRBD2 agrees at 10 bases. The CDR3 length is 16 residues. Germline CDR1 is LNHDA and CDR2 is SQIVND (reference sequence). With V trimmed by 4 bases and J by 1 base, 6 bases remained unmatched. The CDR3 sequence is CASSNDGLAVQETQYF. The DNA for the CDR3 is TGTGCCAGTAGTAACGACGGACTAGCGGTCCAAGAGACCCAGTACTTC.

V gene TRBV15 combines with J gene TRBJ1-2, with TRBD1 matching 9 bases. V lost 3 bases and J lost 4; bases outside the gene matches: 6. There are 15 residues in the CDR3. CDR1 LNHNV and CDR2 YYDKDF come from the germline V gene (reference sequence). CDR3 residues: CATSRDPDRGYGYTF. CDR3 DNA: TGTGCCACCAGCAGGGACCCGGACAGGGGCTATGGCTACACCTTC. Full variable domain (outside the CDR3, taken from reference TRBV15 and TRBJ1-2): DAMVIQNPRYQVTQFGKPVTLSCSQTLNHNVMYWYQQKSSQAPKLLFHYYDKDFNNEADTPDNFQSRRPNTSFCFLDIRSPGLGDTAMYLCATSRDPDRGYGYTFGSGTRLTVV.

The CDR3 reads CAISAQGMGQPQHF. The CDR3 region has the DNA TGTGCCATCAGTGCACAGGGGATGGGTCAGCCCCAGCATTTT. The J gene is TRBJ1-5, the V gene TRBV10-3, with 7 bases lining up with TRBD1. The V segment lost 4 bases and the J segment 6 bases; nucleotides outside the gene matches: 6. Germline V lookup: CDR1 ENHRY, CDR2 SYGVKD. CDR3 length: 14 amino acids.

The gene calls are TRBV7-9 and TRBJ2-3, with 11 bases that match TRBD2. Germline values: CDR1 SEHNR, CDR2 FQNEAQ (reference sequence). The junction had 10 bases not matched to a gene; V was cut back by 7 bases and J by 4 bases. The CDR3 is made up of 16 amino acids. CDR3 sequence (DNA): TGTGCCAGCAACTCACTAGCGGGAGAGGGGGCAGATACGCAGTATTTT. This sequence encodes CASNSLAGEGADTQYF. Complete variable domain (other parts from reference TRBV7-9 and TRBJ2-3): DTGVSQNPRHKITKRGQNVTFRCDPISEHNRLYWYRQTLGQGPEFLTYFQNEAQLEKSRLLSDRFSAERPKGSFSTLEIQRTEQGDSAMYLCASNSLAGEGADTQYFGPGTRLTVL.

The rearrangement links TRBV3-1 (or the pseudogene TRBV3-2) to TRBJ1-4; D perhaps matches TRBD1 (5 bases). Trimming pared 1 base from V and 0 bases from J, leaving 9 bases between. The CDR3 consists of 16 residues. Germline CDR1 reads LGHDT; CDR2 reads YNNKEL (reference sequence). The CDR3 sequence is CASSQAGGSTNEKLFF. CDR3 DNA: TGTGCCAGCAGCCAAGCGGGGGGGTCAACTAATGAAAAACTGTTTTTT.

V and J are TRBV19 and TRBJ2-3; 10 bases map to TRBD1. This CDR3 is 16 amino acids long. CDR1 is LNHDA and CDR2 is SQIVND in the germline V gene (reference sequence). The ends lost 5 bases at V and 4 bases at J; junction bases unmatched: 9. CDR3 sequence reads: CASSPRDRGWSDTQYF. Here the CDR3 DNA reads TGTGCCAGTAGTCCCCGGGACAGGGGATGGTCAGATACGCAGTATTTT.

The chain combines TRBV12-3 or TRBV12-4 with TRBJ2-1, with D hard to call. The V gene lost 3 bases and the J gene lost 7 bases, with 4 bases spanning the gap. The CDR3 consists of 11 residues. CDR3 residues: CASSFGNEQFF. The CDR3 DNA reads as TGTGCCAGCAGTTTCGGGAATGAGCAGTTCTTC.

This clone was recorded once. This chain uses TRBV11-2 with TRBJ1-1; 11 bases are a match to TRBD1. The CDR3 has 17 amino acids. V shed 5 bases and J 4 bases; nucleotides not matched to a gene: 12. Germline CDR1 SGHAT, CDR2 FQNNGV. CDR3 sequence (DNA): TGTGCCAGCAGCCCCTTCCGGGACAGGGGGTTGAGCACTGAAGCTTTCTTT. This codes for CASSPFRDRGLSTEAFF.

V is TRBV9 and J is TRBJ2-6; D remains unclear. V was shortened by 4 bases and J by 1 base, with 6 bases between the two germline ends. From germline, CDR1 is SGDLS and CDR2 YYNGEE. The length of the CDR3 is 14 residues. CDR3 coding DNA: TGTGCCAGCAGCTCCCGGTCTGGGGCCAACGTCCTGACTTTC. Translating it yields CASSSRSGANVLTF.

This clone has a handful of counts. The chain's CDR3 is CASSVQGAQGYTF. For the CDR3, the DNA is TGTGCCAGCAGTGTACAGGGGGCGCAGGGCTACACCTTC. The chain carries TRBV25-1 and TRBJ1-2; 9 positions match TRBD1. The V and J ends lost 4 bases and 8 bases, in that order; junction bases with no gene match: 5. Germline V gene data show CDR1 as MGHDK and CDR2 as SYGVNS. There are 13 residues in the CDR3.

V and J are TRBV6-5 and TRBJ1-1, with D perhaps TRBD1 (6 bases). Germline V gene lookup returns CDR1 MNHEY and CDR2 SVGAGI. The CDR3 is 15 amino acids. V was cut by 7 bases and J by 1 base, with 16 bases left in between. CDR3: CASKGPGQENTEAFF. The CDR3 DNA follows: TGTGCCAGCAAAGGGCCGGGACAAGAGAACACTGAAGCTTTCTTT.

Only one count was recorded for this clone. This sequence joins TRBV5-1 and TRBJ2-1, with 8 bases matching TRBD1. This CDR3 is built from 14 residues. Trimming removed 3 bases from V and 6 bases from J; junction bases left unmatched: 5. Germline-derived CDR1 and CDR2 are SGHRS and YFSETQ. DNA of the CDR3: TGCGCCAGCAGCTCGGGACAGGCTGTCAATGAGCAGTTCTTC. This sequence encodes CASSSGQAVNEQFF.

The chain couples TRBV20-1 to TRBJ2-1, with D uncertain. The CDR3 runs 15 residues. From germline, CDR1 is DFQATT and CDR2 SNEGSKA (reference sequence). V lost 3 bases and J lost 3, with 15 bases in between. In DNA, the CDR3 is TGCAGTGCTAGTACGGTACAGATCGTCTACAATGAGCAGTTCTTC. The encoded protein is CSASTVQIVYNEQFF.

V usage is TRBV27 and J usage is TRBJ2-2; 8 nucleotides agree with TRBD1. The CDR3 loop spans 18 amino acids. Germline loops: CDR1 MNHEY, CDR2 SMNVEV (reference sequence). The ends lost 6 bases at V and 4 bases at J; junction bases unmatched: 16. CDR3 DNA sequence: TGTGCCAGCAGCCACCAAACCTCAACGGACAGGGCCACCGGGGAGCTGTTTTTT. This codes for CASSHQTSTDRATGELFF.

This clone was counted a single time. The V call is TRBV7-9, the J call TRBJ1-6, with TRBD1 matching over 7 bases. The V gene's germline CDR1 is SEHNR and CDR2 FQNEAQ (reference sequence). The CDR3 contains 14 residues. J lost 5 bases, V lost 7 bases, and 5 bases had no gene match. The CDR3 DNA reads TGTGCCAGCACTACGGGGACAGATAATTCACCCCTCCACTTT. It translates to CASTTGTDNSPLHF.

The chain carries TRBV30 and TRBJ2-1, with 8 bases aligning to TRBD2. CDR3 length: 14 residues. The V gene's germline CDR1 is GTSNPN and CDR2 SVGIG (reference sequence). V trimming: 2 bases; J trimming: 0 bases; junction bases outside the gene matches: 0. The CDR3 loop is CAWSSGSSYNEQFF. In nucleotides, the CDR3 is TGTGCCTGGAGTAGCGGGAGCTCCTACAATGAGCAGTTCTTC.

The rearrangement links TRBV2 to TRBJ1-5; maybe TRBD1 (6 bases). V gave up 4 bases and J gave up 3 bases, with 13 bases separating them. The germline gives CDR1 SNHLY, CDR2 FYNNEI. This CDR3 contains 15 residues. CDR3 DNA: TGTGCCAGCAGTGCCACAGGGAACGTCAATCAGCCCCAGCATTTT. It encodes CASSATGNVNQPQHF.

CDR3: CASRDQGGGNYGYTF. The DNA of the CDR3 is TGTGCCAGCAGAGATCAAGGGGGTGGAAACTATGGCTACACCTTC. J is TRBJ1-2 and V is TRBV7-2; a weak D match, TRBD1 (6 bases). Per germline, CDR1 SGHTA and CDR2 FQGNSA. The CDR3 spans 15 residues. V was cut by 6 bases and J by 2 bases, with 16 bases left in between.

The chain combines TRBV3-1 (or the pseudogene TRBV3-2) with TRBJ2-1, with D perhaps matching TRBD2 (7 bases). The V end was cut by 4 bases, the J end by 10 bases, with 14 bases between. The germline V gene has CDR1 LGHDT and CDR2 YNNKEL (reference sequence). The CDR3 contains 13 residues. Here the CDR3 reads CASSPWGGGEQFF. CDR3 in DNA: TGTGCCAGCAGCCCGTGGGGGGGCGGAGAGCAGTTCTTC.

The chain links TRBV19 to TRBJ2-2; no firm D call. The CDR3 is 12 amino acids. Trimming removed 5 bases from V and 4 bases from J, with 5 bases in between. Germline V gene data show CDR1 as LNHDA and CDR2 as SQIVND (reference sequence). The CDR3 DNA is TGTGCCAGTAGTCCCGTCACCGGGGAGCTGTTTTTT. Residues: CASSPVTGELFF.

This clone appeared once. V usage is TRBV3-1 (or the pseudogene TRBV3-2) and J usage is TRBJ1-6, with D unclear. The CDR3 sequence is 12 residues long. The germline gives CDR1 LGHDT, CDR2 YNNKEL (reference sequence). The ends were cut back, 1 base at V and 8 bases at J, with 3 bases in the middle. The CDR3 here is CASSQVDSPLHF. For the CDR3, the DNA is TGTGCCAGCAGCCAAGTAGATTCACCCCTCCACTTT.

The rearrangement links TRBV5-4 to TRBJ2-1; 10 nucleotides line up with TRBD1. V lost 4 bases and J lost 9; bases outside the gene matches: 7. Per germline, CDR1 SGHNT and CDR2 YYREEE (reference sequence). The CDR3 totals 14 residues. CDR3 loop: CASSVDRGRSEQFF. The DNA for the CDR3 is TGTGCCAGCAGCGTCGACAGGGGGCGAAGTGAGCAGTTCTTC.

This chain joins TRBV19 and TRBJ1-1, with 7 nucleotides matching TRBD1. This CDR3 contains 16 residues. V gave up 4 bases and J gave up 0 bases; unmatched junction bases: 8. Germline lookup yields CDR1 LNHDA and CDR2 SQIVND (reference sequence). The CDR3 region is CASSTGTVPMNTEAFF. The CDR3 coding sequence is TGTGCCAGTAGTACGGGGACAGTCCCAATGAACACTGAAGCTTTCTTT. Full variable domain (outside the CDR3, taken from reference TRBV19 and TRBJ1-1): DGGITQSPKYLFRKEGQNVTLSCEQNLNHDAMYWYRQDPGQGLRLIYYSQIVNDFQKGDIAEGYSVSREKKESFPLTVTSAQKNPTAFYLCASSTGTVPMNTEAFFGQGTRLTVV.

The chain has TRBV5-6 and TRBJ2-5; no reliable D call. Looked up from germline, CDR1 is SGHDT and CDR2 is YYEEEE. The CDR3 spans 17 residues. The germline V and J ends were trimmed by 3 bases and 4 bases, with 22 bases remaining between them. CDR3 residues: CASSSFLPYTNPETQYF. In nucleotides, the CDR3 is TGTGCCAGCAGCTCCTTCCTCCCCTATACTAACCCAGAGACCCAGTACTTC.

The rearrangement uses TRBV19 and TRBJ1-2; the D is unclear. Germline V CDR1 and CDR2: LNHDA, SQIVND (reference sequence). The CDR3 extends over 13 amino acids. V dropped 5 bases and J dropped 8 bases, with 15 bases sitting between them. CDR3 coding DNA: TGTGCCAGTAGTTCTGACCTAATGCGGGGCTACACCTTC. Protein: CASSSDLMRGYTF. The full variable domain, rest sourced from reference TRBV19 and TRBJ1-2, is DGGITQSPKYLFRKEGQNVTLSCEQNLNHDAMYWYRQDPGQGLRLIYYSQIVNDFQKGDIAEGYSVSREKKESFPLTVTSAQKNPTAFYLCASSSDLMRGYTFGSGTRLTVV.